This T cell receptor (beta chain) stems from a study of read filtering for tumor transcriptome and immune sequencing. Study details: Per sample, TCR-region reads ranged about 4.05 to 11 million by IR-seq, 85 to 1273 by RNA-seq. Broader study findings: Dropping single-read clonotypes raised IR-seq and RNA-seq shared-clonotype correlation. RNA-seq captured clonotypes less deeply and reliably than IR-seq.

Germline loops: CDR1 MDHEN, CDR2 SYDVKM. V was clipped by 5 bases and J by 4 bases; unmatched bases: 7. The length of the CDR3 is 14 residues. This library used around 400 ng RNA and molecular barcoded adaptors spanning alpha/delta and beta/gamma chains. One entry per CDR3 protein, called by TCRdb with MiXCR from the reads. The sample includes more than 100,000 distinct CDR3 sequences, over 10% of them seen just once. Ten or more counts support this clonotype. The antigen is unknown. This TCR was recovered from a donor over 35 with multiple myeloma. V is TRBV28 and J is TRBJ1-2; TRBD1 aligns across 7 bases. Sample: a population of CD138-negative cells sorted from bone marrow. CDR3: CASSRQGVSYGYTF. The CDR3 DNA is TGTGCCAGCAGTCGACAGGGAGTTTCCTATGGCTACACCTTC.